This T cell receptor beta chain was captured by sequencing in a study of OX40 agonist ivuxolimab in advanced cancers. Study-wide background: Ivuxolimab is an agonistic anti-OX40 (CD134) antibody, and patients were treated with it.

The CDR3 is 15 residues long. Germline assignment: CDR1 SQVTM and CDR2 ANQGSEA. Trimming removed 1 base from V and 1 base from J; junction bases left unmatched: 3. Here immunoSEQ multiplex PCR was the method, and the copy in TCRdb shows in-frame clones only, minus some. The repertoire holds tens of thousands of clones, with about 80% as singletons. The sample here was CD4+ or CD8+ T cells sorted from blood, taken in a trial of the OX40 agonist ivuxolimab. The source is an adult with an advanced solid tumor such as melanoma, head and neck, liver or kidney cancer. The genes are TRBV29-1 and TRBJ1-1, with 10 bases matching TRBD1. CDR3 DNA sequence: TGCAGCGTTGAAGGTGACAGGGGGCAGAACACTGAAGCTTTCTTT. Residues: CSVEGDRGQNTEAFF.